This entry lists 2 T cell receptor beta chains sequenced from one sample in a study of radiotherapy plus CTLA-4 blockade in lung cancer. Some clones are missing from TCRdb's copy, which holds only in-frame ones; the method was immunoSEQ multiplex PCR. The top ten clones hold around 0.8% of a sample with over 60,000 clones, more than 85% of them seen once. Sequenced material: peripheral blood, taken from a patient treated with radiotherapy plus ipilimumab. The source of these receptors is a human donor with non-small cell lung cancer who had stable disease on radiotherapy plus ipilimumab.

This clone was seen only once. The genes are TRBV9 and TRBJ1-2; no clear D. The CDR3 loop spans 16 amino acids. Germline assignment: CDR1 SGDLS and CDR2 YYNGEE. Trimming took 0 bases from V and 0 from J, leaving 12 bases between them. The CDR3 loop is CASSVELYGTNYGYTF. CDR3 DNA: TGTGCCAGCAGCGTAGAGTTATACGGGACTAACTATGGCTACACCTTC.

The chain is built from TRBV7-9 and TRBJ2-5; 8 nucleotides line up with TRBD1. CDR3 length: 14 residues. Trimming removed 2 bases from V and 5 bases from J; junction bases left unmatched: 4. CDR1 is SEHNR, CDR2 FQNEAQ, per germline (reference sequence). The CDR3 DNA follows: TGTGCCAGCAGCTTAAGACAGGGGATGGAGACCCAGTACTTC. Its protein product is CASSLRQGMETQYF.